The 32 T cell receptor beta chains given below trace back to one sample, sequenced in a study of a mutant IDH1 vaccine in newly diagnosed glioma. Repertoires were generated with immunoSEQ multiplex PCR, while TCRdb's copy carries only in-frame clones and drops some. The sample gives tens of thousands of clones, around 82% of which show up once; around 7% is in the top ten. Documented time point: baseline, week 1 (first vaccination visit). Treatment specified: pre-vaccination baseline after standard-of-care therapy. The specimen was PBMCs, collected from a glioma patient treated with radiotherapy, temozolomide or both. The receptors stem from a woman aged 50 to 60 with glioma.

The CDR3 protein is CAIRPDRFLNTEAFF. The CDR3 nucleotides are TGTGCCATCAGACCCGACAGATTTCTGAACACTGAAGCTTTCTTT. This sequence joins TRBV10-3 and TRBJ1-1, with D possibly being TRBD1 (5 bases). V lost 6 bases, J lost 0 bases, and 14 bases lay in between. The CDR3 is 15 amino acids. The germline CDR1 and CDR2 sequences are ENHRY and SYGVKD.

This sequence joins TRBV27 and TRBJ1-2; 7 bases match TRBD1. Unmatched junction bases numbered 5, after V lost 2 bases and J lost 2 bases. Germline V gives CDR1 MNHEY, CDR2 SMNVEV (reference sequence). CDR3 length equals 15 residues. CDR3 bases: TGTGCCAGCAGTTTAGGCAGGGGGGGGAACTATGGCTACACCTTC. Translation: CASSLGRGGNYGYTF.

The V and J genes are TRBV9 and TRBJ1-3; D gene ambiguous. The length of the CDR3 is 12 residues. The germline gives CDR1 SGDLS, CDR2 YYNGEE. Trimming cost V 2 bases and J 4 bases, with 4 bases left between them. CDR3 region: CASSVPGNTIYF. The CDR3 nucleotides read TGTGCCAGCAGCGTCCCCGGAAACACCATATATTTT.

V usage is TRBV27 and J usage is TRBJ1-1; 7 bases fit TRBD1. Germline V gene lookup returns CDR1 MNHEY and CDR2 SMNVEV (reference sequence). Trimming cost V 2 bases and J 7 bases; bases outside gene matches: 7. This CDR3 spans 14 amino acids. CDR3 in DNA: TGTGCCAGCAGTTTAAGGGGGCTCGCAGTTGAAGCTTTCTTT. Its protein is CASSLRGLAVEAFF.

In this sample, this clone turned up once. The V gene is TRBV15, the J gene TRBJ2-7; D not resolved. V was shortened by 3 bases and J by 9 bases, with 12 bases between the two germline ends. This CDR3 is built from 12 residues. In germline, CDR1 is LNHNV, CDR2 YYDKDF (reference sequence). CDR3 coding DNA: TGTGCCACCAGCAGGAGAGATAGAGTGCAGTACTTC. Protein product: CATSRRDRVQYF.

The chain couples TRBV2 to TRBJ1-2; D gene unclear. CDR1 SNHLY and CDR2 FYNNEI come from the germline V gene. The CDR3 covers 11 residues. V was pared by 10 bases and J by 5 bases, with 11 bases between. DNA for the CDR3: TGTGCCACCAGATTAGTTTATGGCTACACCTTC. Amino acid sequence: CATRLVYGYTF.

The chain employs TRBV29-1 and TRBJ1-2; maybe TRBD1 (5 bases). Germline V lookup: CDR1 SQVTM, CDR2 ANQGSEA. V lost 6 bases to trimming and J lost 2 bases, with 13 bases between them. The CDR3 covers 13 residues. CDR3 protein: CSVGEGRNYGYTF. CDR3 nucleotide sequence: TGCAGCGTGGGGGAGGGGCGGAACTATGGCTACACCTTC.

A single count supports this clone. The chain carries TRBV5-8 and TRBJ1-5; 8 positions match TRBD1. Trimming at V came to 1 base and at J to 3 bases, leaving 3 bases not matched to a gene. Germline V lookup: CDR1 SGHTS, CDR2 YDEGEE. The length of the CDR3 is 15 residues. Here the CDR3 reads CASSLTGGTNQPQHF. DNA for the CDR3: TGTGCCAGCAGCTTGACAGGGGGTACCAATCAGCCCCAGCATTTT.

V gene TRBV28 combines with J gene TRBJ1-5, with 9 bases identical to TRBD1. The CDR3 spans 15 residues. Per the germline V gene, CDR1 is MDHEN and CDR2 is SYDVKM. J was trimmed by 7 bases and V by 5 bases; bases with no gene match: 9. The CDR3 sequence: CASSTPGQGSQPQHF. The CDR3 DNA reads as TGTGCCAGCAGTACGCCGGGACAGGGAAGCCAGCCCCAGCATTTT.

This chain joins TRBV7-3 and TRBJ1-5; D remains unclear. Between the trimmed V and J ends, which lost 5 bases and 7 bases, there was a span of 15 bases. The CDR3 sequence is 14 residues long. Germline loops: CDR1 SGHTA, CDR2 FQGTGA. CDR3 in DNA: TGTGCCAGCAGCGGTGGCAGCCCGGGACAGCCCCAGCATTTT. This translates into CASSGGSPGQPQHF.

This clone came up a few times. The chain carries TRBV27 and TRBJ1-1; no definite D call. CDR1 is MNHEY, CDR2 SMNVEV, per germline (reference sequence). The CDR3 totals 16 residues. V lost 6 bases and J 1 base, leaving 18 bases between the germline ends. CDR3 coding DNA: TGTGCCAGCAGGCCCATGTCCAAGGACGGGAACACTGAAGCTTTCTTT. It translates to CASRPMSKDGNTEAFF.

The chain has TRBV9 and TRBJ1-6, with 7 bases lining up with TRBD1. The CDR3 has 15 residues. Germline-derived CDR1 and CDR2 are SGDLS and YYNGEE. Germline trimming cut 3 bases from V and 7 bases from J; bases unmatched to any gene: 7. The CDR3 bases are TGTGCCAGCAGCGCCACCGGGACAGAGAATTCACCCCTCCACTTT. Protein product: CASSATGTENSPLHF.

V is TRBV6-6 and J is TRBJ2-5; no definite D call. With 2 bases removed from V and 3 bases from J, the gap between germline ends came to 16 bases. The CDR3 contains 16 residues. The germline CDR1 and CDR2 sequences are MNHNY and SVGAGI (reference sequence). As DNA, the CDR3 is TGTGCCAGCAGTTACGGTTTCAGCCCCGAGGAAGAGACCCAGTACTTC. Protein: CASSYGFSPEEETQYF.

The rearrangement uses TRBV4-1 and TRBJ2-3; a weak D match, TRBD1 (5 bases). Germline V gives CDR1 MGHRA, CDR2 YSYEKL. V was clipped by 5 bases and J by 5 bases, with 11 bases between them. CDR3 length: 13 residues. The CDR3 nucleotides are TGCGCCAGCAGCACCCAGGGCTTAGATACGCAGTATTTT. This sequence encodes CASSTQGLDTQYF.

CDR3 sequence: CASSEQDRTNEKLFF. CDR3 DNA: TGTGCCAGCAGCGAACAAGACAGGACGAATGAAAAACTGTTTTTT. This chain links TRBV9 with TRBJ1-4; D is possibly TRBD1 (6 bases). CDR3 length: 15 residues. Germline-derived CDR1 and CDR2 are SGDLS and YYNGEE. The V and J ends lost 3 bases and 5 bases respectively, with 14 bases between them. Based on the CDR3 plus reference TRBV9 and TRBJ1-4, the full variable domain is DSGVTQTPKHLITATGQRVTLRCSPRSGDLSVYWYQQSLDQGLQFLIQYYNGEERAKGNILERFSAQQFPDLHSELNLSSLELGDSALYFCASSEQDRTNEKLFFGSGTQLSVL.

The J gene is TRBJ2-3, the V gene TRBV18, with 8 positions matching TRBD2. Trimming at V came to 3 bases and at J to 3 bases, leaving 8 bases not matched to a gene. The CDR3 is 16 amino acids. Germline CDR1 and CDR2: KGHSH and LQKENI. The CDR3 is CASSPLGGGMTDTQYF. CDR3 bases: TGTGCCAGCTCACCCCTTGGCGGGGGGATGACAGATACGCAGTATTTT.

Details on this clone: The junction departs from germline at one end; a sequencing error may be responsible. The chain uses TRBV18 and TRBJ2-5; the D gene is possibly TRBD2 (6 bases). The CDR3 consists of 15 residues. Germline loops: CDR1 KGHSH, CDR2 LQKENI. For the CDR3, the DNA is TGTACCAGCTCACCACCTGCGGGACCCGGTTTGACCCAGTACTTC. Translation gives CTSSPPAGPGLTQYF.

The chain is built from TRBV20-1 and TRBJ2-7; no definite D call. This CDR3 contains 11 residues. In germline, CDR1 is DFQATT, CDR2 SNEGSKA (reference sequence). With 5 bases removed from V and 5 bases from J, the gap between germline ends came to 10 bases. Written as DNA, the CDR3 is TGCAGTGCTTCCCGCCAGGACGAGCAGTACTTC. The encoded protein is CSASRQDEQYF.

J is TRBJ1-2 and V is TRBV6-5; weak D call: TRBD1 (5 bases). This CDR3 has 15 residues. Trimming took off 2 bases at V and 3 bases at J, with 13 bases between the two ends. CDR1 and CDR2 from the germline V gene are MNHEY and SVGAGI. CDR3 loop: CASSYLAGRDYGYTF. The CDR3 DNA reads TGTGCCAGCAGTTACCTTGCGGGGCGGGACTATGGCTACACCTTC.

This clone was counted a single time. The V and J genes are TRBV7-9 and TRBJ1-6; 8 positions match TRBD1. CDR1 and CDR2 (germline): SEHNR, FQNEAQ (reference sequence). V shed 5 bases, J shed 10 bases, and the junction held 7 bases outside the gene matches. The length of the CDR3 is 14 residues. In DNA, the CDR3 is TGTGCCAGCAGCCATGGACAGGGATCCTCACCCCTCCACTTT. Encoded protein: CASSHGQGSSPLHF.

The rearrangement joins TRBV5-4 to TRBJ1-4; D uncertain. CDR3 length equals 14 residues. V dropped 4 bases and J dropped 0 bases, with 7 bases sitting between them. Germline CDR1 reads SGHNT; CDR2 reads YYREEE (reference sequence). The CDR3 here is CASSPSATNEKLFF. The DNA for the CDR3 is TGTGCCAGCAGCCCATCTGCAACTAATGAAAAACTGTTTTTT.

The V gene is TRBV19, the J gene TRBJ1-5; the D is unclear. This CDR3 contains 14 residues. Germline CDR1 and CDR2: LNHDA and SQIVND (reference sequence). Trimming pared 6 bases from V and 3 bases from J, leaving 12 bases between. The CDR3 coding sequence is TGTGCCAGTAGGGACCGATCATACAATCAGCCCCAGCATTTT. It is translated as CASRDRSYNQPQHF.

The chain has TRBV10-3 and TRBJ2-6; D not resolved. The CDR3 contains 15 residues. The germline V and J ends were trimmed by 8 bases and 3 bases, with 14 bases remaining between them. Germline values: CDR1 ENHRY, CDR2 SYGVKD. The chain's CDR3 is CAILDGRGGANVLTF. In nucleotides, the CDR3 is TGTGCCATCCTTGACGGTCGTGGTGGGGCCAACGTCCTGACTTTC.

The table lists this clone with a few counts. V and J are TRBV11-2 and TRBJ2-1; 8 bases match TRBD2. The J segment lost 4 bases and the V segment lost 6 bases, leaving 8 bases of the junction unmatched. CDR3 length: 15 residues. The germline gives CDR1 SGHAT, CDR2 FQNNGV. The CDR3 is CASSPGGGHYNEQFF. Here the CDR3 DNA reads TGTGCCAGCAGTCCCGGCGGGGGGCATTACAATGAGCAGTTCTTC.

This chain links TRBV19 with TRBJ2-3; tentative D call: TRBD2 (6 bases). CDR3 size: 14 residues. Between the trimmed V and J ends, which lost 7 bases and 1 base, there was a span of 12 bases. Germline V gene data show CDR1 as LNHDA and CDR2 as SQIVND (reference sequence). The CDR3: CASKEGWGTDTQYF. Written as DNA, the CDR3 is TGTGCCAGTAAGGAGGGGTGGGGCACAGATACGCAGTATTTT.

The rearrangement joins TRBV7-9 to TRBJ1-1; D unresolved. V was shortened by 2 bases and J by 6 bases, with 10 bases between the two germline ends. The germline V gene has CDR1 SEHNR and CDR2 FQNEAQ (reference sequence). CDR3 length equals 13 residues. CDR3 sequence (DNA): TGTGCCAGCAGCTTAAGAGGGAGGGCTGAAGCTTTCTTT. Its translation is CASSLRGRAEAFF.

The chain employs TRBV4-1 and TRBJ1-5, with 8 bases that match TRBD1. The CDR3 sequence is 16 residues long. CDR1 MGHRA and CDR2 YSYEKL come from the germline V gene. V dropped 3 bases and J dropped 2; count of bases not matched to a gene: 6. The CDR3 bases are TGCGCCAGCAGCCAGACGACAGGGGAACGCAATCAGCCCCAGCATTTT. Its translation is CASSQTTGERNQPQHF.

The V gene is TRBV6-1, the J gene TRBJ1-5, with 7 bases identical to TRBD1. With 3 bases clipped from V and 0 bases from J, the junction kept 5 bases outside the gene matches. CDR3 length equals 16 residues. The germline V gene encodes CDR1 MNHNS and CDR2 SASEGT. The CDR3: CASSETGPYSNQPQHF. CDR3 bases: TGTGCCAGCAGTGAGACAGGGCCTTATAGCAATCAGCCCCAGCATTTT.

The V and J genes are TRBV19 and TRBJ1-1, with 10 bases aligning to TRBD1. The CDR3 runs 15 residues. The V and J ends lost 1 base and 3 bases, in that order; junction bases with no gene match: 2. The germline CDR1 and CDR2 sequences are LNHDA and SQIVND (reference sequence). The CDR3 spells CASSIVGTGDTEAFF. Here the CDR3 DNA reads TGTGCCAGTAGTATAGTCGGGACAGGGGACACTGAAGCTTTCTTT.

This chain uses TRBV5-1 with TRBJ1-5; D is possibly TRBD1 (5 bases). Trimming shortened V by 0 bases and J by 4 bases, and 11 bases separated the two germline ends. The CDR3 sequence is 15 residues long. Germline CDR1 SGHRS, CDR2 YFSETQ. The CDR3 region is CASSLGGVANQPQHF. CDR3 in DNA: TGCGCCAGCAGCTTGGGGGGGGTGGCAAATCAGCCCCAGCATTTT. Full variable domain (outside the CDR3, taken from reference TRBV5-1 and TRBJ1-5): KAGVTQTPRYLIKTRGQQVTLSCSPISGHRSVSWYQQTPGQGLQFLFEYFSETQRNKGNFPGRFSGRQFSNSRSEMNVSTLELGDSALYLCASSLGGVANQPQHFGDGTRLSIL.

The chain links TRBV4-1 to TRBJ1-3; D unclear. Germline V gene lookup returns CDR1 MGHRA and CDR2 YSYEKL. The germline V and J ends were trimmed by 0 bases and 0 bases, with 15 bases remaining between them. This CDR3 comprises 18 residues. In DNA, the CDR3 is TGCGCCAGCAGCCAAGAACATTTCTCACGGAGCTCTGGAAACACCATATATTTT. Its protein product is CASSQEHFSRSSGNTIYF.

The chain couples TRBV6-5 to TRBJ2-1; the match to TRBD2 covers 7 bases. CDR3 length: 14 amino acids. The J segment lost 4 bases and the V segment lost 7 bases, leaving 7 bases of the junction unmatched. Germline V CDR1 and CDR2: MNHEY, SVGAGI. CDR3 in amino acids: CASNRGGPYNEQFF. CDR3 nucleotide sequence: TGTGCCAGCAACCGCGGGGGACCTTACAATGAGCAGTTCTTC.